The clone carrying this T cell receptor beta chain was seen a few times. The antigen is unknown. The data originate from a study of T-cell memory formation after mild COVID-19. Overall study results and limits: CD4/CD8 balance held among clones contracting day 15 to 85, and later expanders leaned CD4+. Cross-reactive memory seemingly joined, as some responding clones were found in pre-infection memory. Contracting CD4+ clones were located mainly in CM and EM, and CD8+ clones in EMRA.

The CDR3 is 17 residues long. CDR1 is LNHDA and CDR2 is SQIVND in the germline V gene (reference sequence). Trimming took 7 bases from V and 0 from J, leaving 19 bases between them. Barcoded TCR alpha and TCR beta cDNA libraries with UMIs came from 5'RACE using constant-segment primers. Via MiXCR, TCRdb re-called the 5' RACE reads, giving one row per CDR3 protein. The sample has approximately 450,000 distinct CDR3 sequences, roughly 18% seen once. This clonotype originated in an adult woman who had mild COVID-19 (a few samples of this study predate the infection). Cell type and time point are not known. The genes are TRBV19 and TRBJ1-5; no clear D gene. Sequencing used PBMCs or a T cell subset sorted from them (not recorded which). The CDR3 DNA sequence: TGTGCCAGTAAGAGGGATTTGTTGGTGAATAGCAATCAGCCCCAGCATTTT. This translates into CASKRDLLVNSNQPQHF.